Below are 13 T cell receptor beta chains sequenced from a single sample in a study of CD8+ T cells in alopecia areata. Reverse transcribed after extraction, RNA yielded cDNA as the sequencing template. TCRdb's copy holds only in-frame clones and misses some; the assay was immunoSEQ multiplex PCR. The table lists 100,000 to 150,000 clones, 45% to 50% of them singletons. The sample here was CD8+ T cells sorted from blood, taken at week 0. These receptors all stem from a human donor with alopecia areata.

The rearrangement joins TRBV27 to TRBJ2-3; 9 positions agree with TRBD2. The trim removed 3 bases at V and 6 bases at J, leaving 4 bases unmatched. The CDR3 has 14 residues. Germline CDR1 is MNHEY and CDR2 is SMNVEV (reference sequence). Here the CDR3 reads CASSLSSGADTQYF. CDR3 nucleotides: TGTGCCAGCAGTTTGTCTAGCGGGGCGGATACGCAGTATTTT.

The chain is built from TRBV5-1 and TRBJ1-1; tentatively, D is TRBD1 (6 bases). Germline assignment: CDR1 SGHRS and CDR2 YFSETQ. The CDR3 is 15 amino acids. Trimming left V 0 bases short and J 2 bases short, with 11 bases between. The CDR3 loop is CASSLGQGRNTEAFF. The CDR3 bases are TGCGCCAGCAGCTTGGGGCAGGGGCGAAACACTGAAGCTTTCTTT.

The V and J genes are TRBV27 and TRBJ2-2; D unresolved. V lost 8 bases and J lost 2, with 12 bases in between. This CDR3 is built from 14 residues. Per germline, CDR1 MNHEY and CDR2 SMNVEV (reference sequence). In nucleotides, the CDR3 is TGTGCCAGCGCCTTCAGTACCAACACCGGGGAGCTGTTTTTT. This codes for CASAFSTNTGELFF.

The V and J genes are TRBV6-6 and TRBJ1-2; D might be TRBD1 (6 bases). The CDR3 is 15 amino acids. Germline V gene sequence: CDR1 MNHNY, CDR2 SVGAGI (reference sequence). Trimming took off 4 bases at V and 1 base at J, with 13 bases between the two ends. CDR3 in amino acids: CASSFPGTINYGYTF. The CDR3, as DNA: TGTGCCAGCAGTTTTCCCGGGACAATTAACTATGGCTACACCTTC.

This clone was seen more than once but under ten times. A far larger clone is one nucleotide away, so this likely arose from a read error. The chain uses TRBV6-1 and TRBJ2-2, with TRBD1 identical over 11 bases. Germline V gives CDR1 MNHNS, CDR2 SASEGT. J was trimmed by 4 bases and V by 4 bases; bases with no gene match: 2. The CDR3 runs to 15 residues. In DNA form, the CDR3 reads TGTGCCAGCAGTGCCGGGACAGGGGGCACCGGGGAGCTGTTTTTT. Protein: CASSAGTGGTGELFF.

This chain links TRBV29-1 with TRBJ2-1; D ambiguous. The CDR3 is made up of 11 amino acids. Germline V gives CDR1 SQVTM, CDR2 ANQGSEA. V was cut by 0 bases and J by 12 bases, with 9 bases left in between. CDR3 amino acids: CSVEEGVGQFF. The CDR3 nucleotides read TGCAGCGTTGAAGAAGGAGTGGGGCAGTTCTTC.

This clone was found once. This rearrangement joins TRBV9 to TRBJ2-5; a possible D gene is TRBD1 (5 bases). The CDR3 extends over 15 amino acids. The V gene lost 0 bases and the J gene lost 4 bases, with 13 bases spanning the gap. Germline CDR1 and CDR2: SGDLS and YYNGEE. The CDR3: CASSVGGAGIETQYF. CDR3 in DNA: TGTGCCAGCAGCGTAGGCGGCGCAGGGATAGAGACCCAGTACTTC.

The chain carries TRBV14 and TRBJ1-4; D is possibly TRBD1 (5 bases). Germline V lookup: CDR1 SGHDN, CDR2 FVKESK. CDR3 size: 15 residues. Trimming shortened V by 4 bases and J by 4 bases, and 13 bases separated the two germline ends. Here the CDR3 DNA reads TGTGCCAGCAGCCTGGGACGGGGGGGTAATGAAAAACTGTTTTTT. Translation gives CASSLGRGGNEKLFF.

This clone has a handful of counts. The chain combines TRBV7-8 with TRBJ1-2; D unclear. The CDR3 length is 13 residues. Trimming took 5 bases from V and 4 from J, leaving 11 bases between them. Germline CDR1 is SGHVS and CDR2 is FQNEAQ. CDR3 bases: TGTGCCAGCAGCCCAGGACGGGGCTATGGCTACACCTTC. It is translated as CASSPGRGYGYTF. Full variable domain (remainder filled in from reference TRBV7-8 and TRBJ1-2): GAGVSQSPRYKVAKRGQDVALRCDPISGHVSLFWYQQALGQGPEFLTYFQNEAQLDKSGLPSDRFFAERPEGSVSTLKIQRTQQEDSAVYLCASSPGRGYGYTFGSGTRLTVV.

The V and J genes are TRBV5-6 and TRBJ1-4; no firm D call. V was shortened by 3 bases and J by 6 bases, with 9 bases between the two germline ends. The CDR3 totals 13 residues. Germline loops: CDR1 SGHDT, CDR2 YYEEEE. The DNA for the CDR3 is TGTGCCAGCAGCTCCGGAATGGATGAAAAACTGTTTTTT. It is translated as CASSSGMDEKLFF.

The CDR3 here is CALKQGSGYEQYF. The CDR3 DNA sequence: TGTGCCCTGAAGCAGGGGTCGGGCTACGAGCAGTACTTC. The chain links TRBV6-6 to TRBJ2-7, with TRBD1 as a possible D gene (6 bases). This CDR3 is 13 amino acids long. Germline loops: CDR1 MNHNY, CDR2 SVGAGI (reference sequence). V was pared by 11 bases and J by 3 bases, with 17 bases between.

V is TRBV27 and J is TRBJ1-5; D perhaps matches TRBD1 (6 bases). The CDR3 is 14 residues long. CDR1 is MNHEY, CDR2 SMNVEV, per germline (reference sequence). The V end was cut by 6 bases, the J end by 1 base, with 10 bases between. In DNA form, the CDR3 reads TGTGCCAGCAGACAGGGTACCAGCAATCAGCCCCAGCATTTT. Its translation: CASRQGTSNQPQHF.

The chain uses TRBV7-8 and TRBJ2-1; 7 positions agree with TRBD1. Germline values: CDR1 SGHVS, CDR2 FQNEAQ. This CDR3 is built from 14 residues. V shed 5 bases and J 3 bases; nucleotides not matched to a gene: 4. In DNA, the CDR3 is TGTGCCAGCAGCCCCCGGGACAGCTACAATGAGCAGTTCTTC. Amino acid sequence: CASSPRDSYNEQFF.